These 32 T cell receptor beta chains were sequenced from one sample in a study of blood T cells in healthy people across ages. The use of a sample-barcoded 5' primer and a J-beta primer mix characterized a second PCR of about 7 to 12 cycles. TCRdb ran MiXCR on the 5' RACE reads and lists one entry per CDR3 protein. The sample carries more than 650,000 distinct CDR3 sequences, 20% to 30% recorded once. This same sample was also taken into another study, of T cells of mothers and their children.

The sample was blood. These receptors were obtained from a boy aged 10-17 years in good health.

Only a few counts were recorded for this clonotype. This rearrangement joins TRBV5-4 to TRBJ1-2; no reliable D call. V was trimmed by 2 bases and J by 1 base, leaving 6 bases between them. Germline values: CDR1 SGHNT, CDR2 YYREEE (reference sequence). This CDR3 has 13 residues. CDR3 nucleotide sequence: TGTGCCAGCAGCTTACTTAATAACTATGGCTACACCTTC. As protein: CASSLLNNYGYTF. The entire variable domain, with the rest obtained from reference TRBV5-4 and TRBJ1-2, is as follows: ETGVTQSPTHLIKTRGQQVTLRCSSQSGHNTVSWYQQALGQGPQFIFQYYREEENGRGNFPPRFSGLQFPNYSSELNVNALELDDSALYLCASSLLNNYGYTFGSGTRLTVV.

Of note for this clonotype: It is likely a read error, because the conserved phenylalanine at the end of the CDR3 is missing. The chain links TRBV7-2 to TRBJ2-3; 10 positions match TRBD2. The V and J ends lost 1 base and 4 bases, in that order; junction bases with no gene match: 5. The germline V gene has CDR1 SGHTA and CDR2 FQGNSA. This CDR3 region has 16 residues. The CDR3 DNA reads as TGTGCCAGCAGCTTAGGTGGTCTAGCGGGAGCAGATACGCAGTATTCT. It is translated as CASSLGGLAGADTQYS.

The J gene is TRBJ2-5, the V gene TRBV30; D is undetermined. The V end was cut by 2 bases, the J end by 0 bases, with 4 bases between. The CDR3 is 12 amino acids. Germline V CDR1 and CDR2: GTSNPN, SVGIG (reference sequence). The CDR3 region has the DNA TGTGCCTGGAGTAACTACCAAGAGACCCAGTACTTC. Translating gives CAWSNYQETQYF. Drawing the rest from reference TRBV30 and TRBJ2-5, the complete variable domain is SQTIHQWPATLVQPVGSPLSLECTVEGTSNPNLYWYRQAAGRGLQLLFYSVGIGQISSEVPQNLSASRPQDRQFILSSKKLLLSDSGFYLCAWSNYQETQYFGPGTRLLVL.

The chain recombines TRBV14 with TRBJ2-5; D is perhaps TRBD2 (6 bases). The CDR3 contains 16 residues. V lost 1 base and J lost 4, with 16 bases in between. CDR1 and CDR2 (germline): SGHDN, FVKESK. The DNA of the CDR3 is TGTGCCAGCAGCCAAGCGTCGGGGCTAGCGAGAGAGACCCAGTACTTC. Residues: CASSQASGLARETQYF.

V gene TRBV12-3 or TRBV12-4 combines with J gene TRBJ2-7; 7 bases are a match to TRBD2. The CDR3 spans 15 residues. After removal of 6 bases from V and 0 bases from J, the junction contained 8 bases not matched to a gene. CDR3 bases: TGTGCCAGCAGGGGGGGAGGGATGGGCTCCTACGAGCAGTACTTC. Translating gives CASRGGGMGSYEQYF.

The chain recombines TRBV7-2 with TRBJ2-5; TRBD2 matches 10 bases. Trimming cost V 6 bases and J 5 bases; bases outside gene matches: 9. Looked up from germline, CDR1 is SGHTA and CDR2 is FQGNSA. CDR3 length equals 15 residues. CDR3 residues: CASRPTGTSAETQYF. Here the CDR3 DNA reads TGTGCCAGCAGGCCTACCGGGACTAGCGCGGAGACCCAGTACTTC. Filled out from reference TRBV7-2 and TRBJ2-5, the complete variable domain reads GAGVSQSPSNKVTEKGKDVELRCDPISGHTALYWYRQSLGQGLEFLIYFQGNSAPDKSGLPSDRFSAERTGGSVSTLTIQRTQQEDSAVYLCASRPTGTSAETQYFGPGTRLLVL.

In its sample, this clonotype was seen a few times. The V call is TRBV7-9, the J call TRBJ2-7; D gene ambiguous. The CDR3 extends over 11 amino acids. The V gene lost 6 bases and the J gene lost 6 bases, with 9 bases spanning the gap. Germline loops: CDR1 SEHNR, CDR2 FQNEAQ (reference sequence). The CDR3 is CASRVLTEQYF. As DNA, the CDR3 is TGTGCCAGCAGAGTACTCACCGAGCAGTACTTC.

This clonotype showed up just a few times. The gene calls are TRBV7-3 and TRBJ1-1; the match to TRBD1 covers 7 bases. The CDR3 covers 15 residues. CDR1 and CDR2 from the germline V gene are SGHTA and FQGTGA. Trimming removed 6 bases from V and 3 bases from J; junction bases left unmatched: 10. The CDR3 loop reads CASSFTGAGDTEAFF. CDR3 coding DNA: TGTGCCAGCAGTTTTACAGGGGCAGGGGACACTGAAGCTTTCTTT.

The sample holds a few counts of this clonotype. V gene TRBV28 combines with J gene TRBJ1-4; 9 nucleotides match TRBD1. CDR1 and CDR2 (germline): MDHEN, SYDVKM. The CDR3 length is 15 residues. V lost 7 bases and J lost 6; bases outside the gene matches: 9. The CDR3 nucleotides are TGTGCCAGCACCGACCGACAGGGGGGGTATGAAAAACTGTTTTTT. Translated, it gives CASTDRQGGYEKLFF.

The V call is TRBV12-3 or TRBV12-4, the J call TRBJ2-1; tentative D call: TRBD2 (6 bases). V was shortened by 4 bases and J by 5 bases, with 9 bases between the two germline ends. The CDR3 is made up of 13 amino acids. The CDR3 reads CASSSGGNNEQFF. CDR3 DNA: TGTGCCAGCAGTTCCGGGGGAAACAATGAGCAGTTCTTC.

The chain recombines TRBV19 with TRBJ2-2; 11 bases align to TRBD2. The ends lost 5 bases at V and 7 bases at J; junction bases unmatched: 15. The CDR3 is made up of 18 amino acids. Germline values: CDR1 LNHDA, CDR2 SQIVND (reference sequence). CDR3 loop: CASSPQAWTSGRGGELFF. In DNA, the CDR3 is TGTGCCAGTAGTCCCCAAGCGTGGACTAGCGGGCGCGGCGGGGAGCTGTTTTTT.

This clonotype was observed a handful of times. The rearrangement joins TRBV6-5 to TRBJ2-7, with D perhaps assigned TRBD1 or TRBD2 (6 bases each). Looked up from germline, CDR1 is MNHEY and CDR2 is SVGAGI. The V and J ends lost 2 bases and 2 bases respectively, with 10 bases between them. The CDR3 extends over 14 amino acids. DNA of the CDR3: TGTGCCAGCAGTTACGGGGGGCAAGCCTACGAGCAGTACTTC. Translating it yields CASSYGGQAYEQYF.

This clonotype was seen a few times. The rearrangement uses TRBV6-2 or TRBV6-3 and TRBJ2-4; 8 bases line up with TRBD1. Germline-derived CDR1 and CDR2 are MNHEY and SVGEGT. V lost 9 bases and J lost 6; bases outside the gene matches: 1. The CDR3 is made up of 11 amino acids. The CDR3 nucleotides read TGTGCCAGTGGACAGGGAAACATTCAGTACTTC. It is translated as CASGQGNIQYF.

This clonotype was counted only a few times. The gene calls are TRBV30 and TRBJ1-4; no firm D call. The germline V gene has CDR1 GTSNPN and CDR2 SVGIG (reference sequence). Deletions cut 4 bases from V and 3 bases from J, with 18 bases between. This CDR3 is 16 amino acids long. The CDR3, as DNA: TGTGCCTGGACCCCGCTAGTCACAAGGGCTAATGAAAAACTGTTTTTT. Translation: CAWTPLVTRANEKLFF.

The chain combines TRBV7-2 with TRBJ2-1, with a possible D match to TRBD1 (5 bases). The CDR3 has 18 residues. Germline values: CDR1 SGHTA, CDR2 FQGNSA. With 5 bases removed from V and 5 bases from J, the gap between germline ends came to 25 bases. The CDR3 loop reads CASSLSRNRLATNNEQFF. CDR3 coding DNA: TGTGCCAGCAGCCTGTCCCGGAACAGGTTAGCTACTAACAATGAGCAGTTCTTC.

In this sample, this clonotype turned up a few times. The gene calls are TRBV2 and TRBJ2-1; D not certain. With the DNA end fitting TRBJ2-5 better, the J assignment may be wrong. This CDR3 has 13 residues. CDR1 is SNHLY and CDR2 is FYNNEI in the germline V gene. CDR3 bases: TGTGCCAGCAGTGAGGTCCCGACGGAGACCCAGTACTTC. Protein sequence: CASSEVPTETQYF.

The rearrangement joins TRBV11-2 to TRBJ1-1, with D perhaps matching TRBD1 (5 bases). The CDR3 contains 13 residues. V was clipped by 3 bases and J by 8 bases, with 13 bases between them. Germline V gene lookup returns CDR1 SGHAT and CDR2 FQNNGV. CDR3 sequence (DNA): TGTGCCAGCAGCTTTAAGGGGCCCACCGAAGCTTTCTTT. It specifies CASSFKGPTEAFF.

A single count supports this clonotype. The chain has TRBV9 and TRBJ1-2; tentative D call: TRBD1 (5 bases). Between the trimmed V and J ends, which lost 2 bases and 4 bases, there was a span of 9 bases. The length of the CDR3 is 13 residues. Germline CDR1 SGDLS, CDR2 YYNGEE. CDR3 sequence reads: CASSVQGSYGYTF. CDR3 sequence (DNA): TGTGCCAGCAGCGTCCAGGGTAGCTATGGCTACACCTTC.

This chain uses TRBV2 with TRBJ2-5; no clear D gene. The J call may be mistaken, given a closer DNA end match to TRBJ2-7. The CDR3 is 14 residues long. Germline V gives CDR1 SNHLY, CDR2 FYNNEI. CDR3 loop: CASSRSLLGYEQYF. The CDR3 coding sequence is TGTGCCAGCAGCCGGTCATTGCTTGGTTACGAGCAGTACTTC.

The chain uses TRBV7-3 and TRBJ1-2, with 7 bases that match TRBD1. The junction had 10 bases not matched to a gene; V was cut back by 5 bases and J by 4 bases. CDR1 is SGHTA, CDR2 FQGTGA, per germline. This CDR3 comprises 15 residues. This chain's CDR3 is CASSPWGGGVYGYTF. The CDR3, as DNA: TGTGCCAGCAGCCCATGGGGAGGGGGCGTCTATGGCTACACCTTC.

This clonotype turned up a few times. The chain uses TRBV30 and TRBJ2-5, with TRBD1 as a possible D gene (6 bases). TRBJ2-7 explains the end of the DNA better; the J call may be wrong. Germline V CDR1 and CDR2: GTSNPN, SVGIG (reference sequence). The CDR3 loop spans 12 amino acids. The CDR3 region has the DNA TGTGCCTGGGAACTTACAGGGCGCGAGCAGTACTTC. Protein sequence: CAWELTGREQYF.

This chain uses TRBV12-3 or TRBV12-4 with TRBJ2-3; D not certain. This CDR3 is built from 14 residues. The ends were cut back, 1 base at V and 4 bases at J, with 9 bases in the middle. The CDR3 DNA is TGTGCCAGCAGTTTAGTCGAGAATGCAGATACGCAGTATTTT. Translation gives CASSLVENADTQYF.

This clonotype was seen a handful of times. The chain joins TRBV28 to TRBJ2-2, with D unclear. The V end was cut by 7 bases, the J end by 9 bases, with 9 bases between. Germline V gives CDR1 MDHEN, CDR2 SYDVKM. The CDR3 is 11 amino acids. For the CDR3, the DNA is TGTGCCAGCAACCAGGCGCGGGAGCTGTTTTTT. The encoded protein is CASNQARELFF.

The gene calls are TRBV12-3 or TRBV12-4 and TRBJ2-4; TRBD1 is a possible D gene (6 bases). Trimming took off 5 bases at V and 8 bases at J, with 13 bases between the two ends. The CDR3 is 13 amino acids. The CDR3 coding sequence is TGTGCCAGCAGTCCCAACAGGGTCGACATTCAGTACTTC. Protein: CASSPNRVDIQYF.

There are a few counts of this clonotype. CDR3: CSARERAYEQYF. DNA of the CDR3: TGCAGTGCTCGCGAGCGGGCCTACGAGCAGTACTTC. The chain couples TRBV20-1 to TRBJ2-7; weak D call: TRBD2 (6 bases). This CDR3 contains 12 residues. V lost 5 bases and J lost 2, with 10 bases in between. Germline values: CDR1 DFQATT, CDR2 SNEGSKA (reference sequence).

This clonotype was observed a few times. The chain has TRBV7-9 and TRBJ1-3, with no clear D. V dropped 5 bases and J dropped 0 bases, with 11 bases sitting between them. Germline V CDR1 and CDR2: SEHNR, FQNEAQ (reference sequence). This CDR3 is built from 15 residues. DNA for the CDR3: TGTGCCAGCAGCGCCGAGCGTGGCTCTGGAAACACCATATATTTT. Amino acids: CASSAERGSGNTIYF.

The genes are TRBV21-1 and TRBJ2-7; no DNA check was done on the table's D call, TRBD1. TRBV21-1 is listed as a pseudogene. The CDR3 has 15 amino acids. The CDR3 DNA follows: TGTGCCAGCAGCCCCTGGGAGAGGACATCCTACGAGCAGTACTTC. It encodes CASSPWERTSYEQYF.

As DNA, the CDR3 is TGCAGCGTTGAAAAGGGCCCGTCGAACTATGGCTACACCTTC. Its translation: CSVEKGPSNYGYTF. This chain joins TRBV29-1 and TRBJ1-2; D unclear. The V gene's germline CDR1 is SQVTM and CDR2 ANQGSEA. The CDR3 is made up of 14 amino acids. V was pared by 2 bases and J by 2 bases, with 12 bases between.

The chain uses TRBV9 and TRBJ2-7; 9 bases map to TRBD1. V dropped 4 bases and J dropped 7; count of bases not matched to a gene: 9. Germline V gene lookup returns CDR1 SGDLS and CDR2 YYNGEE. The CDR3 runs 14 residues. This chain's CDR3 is CASSLGDRAPEQYF. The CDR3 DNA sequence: TGTGCCAGCAGCCTTGGGGACAGGGCCCCGGAGCAGTACTTC.

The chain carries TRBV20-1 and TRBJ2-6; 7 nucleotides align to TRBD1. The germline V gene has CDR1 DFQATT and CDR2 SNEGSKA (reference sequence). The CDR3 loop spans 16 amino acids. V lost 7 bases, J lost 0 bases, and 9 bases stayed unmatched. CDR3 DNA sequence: TGCAGTGTCCTGGACAGGTGGGGCTCTGGGGCCAACGTCCTGACTTTC. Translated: CSVLDRWGSGANVLTF.

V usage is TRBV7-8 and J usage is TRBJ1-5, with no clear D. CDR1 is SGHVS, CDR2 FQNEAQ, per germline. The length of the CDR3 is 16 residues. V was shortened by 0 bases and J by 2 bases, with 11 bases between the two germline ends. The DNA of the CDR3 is TGTGCCAGCAGCTTAGCGGGGAGGTCTCGCAATCAGCCCCAGCATTTT. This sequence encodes CASSLAGRSRNQPQHF.

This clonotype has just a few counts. The CDR3 region is CASSLTGRAGTQYF. The CDR3 DNA follows: TGTGCCAGCAGCTTAACGGGAAGGGCGGGGACCCAGTACTTC. This chain connects TRBV7-3 to TRBJ2-5, with a weak D call TRBD2 (5 bases). From germline, CDR1 is SGHTA and CDR2 FQGTGA. Trimming shortened V by 0 bases and J by 7 bases, and 12 bases separated the two germline ends. There are 14 residues in the CDR3.